The next 30 T cell receptor beta chains were all read from a single sample in a study of blood T cell repertoires in COVID-19. Measured with immunoSEQ multiplex PCR; TCRdb has only the in-frame clones, and not every one. The sample shows some 250,000 clones, approximately 83% of them seen only once. Material for sequencing was peripheral blood. The receptors stem from a woman older than 75 with acute or convalescent COVID-19.

The chain uses TRBV19 and TRBJ1-1, with a possible D match to TRBD1 (5 bases). The V and J ends lost 1 base and 4 bases respectively, with 16 bases between them. Germline CDR1 LNHDA, CDR2 SQIVND (reference sequence). This CDR3 is built from 16 residues. CDR3 loop: CASSIVARQITTEAFF. CDR3 nucleotide sequence: TGTGCCAGTAGTATAGTCGCCAGACAGATTACCACTGAAGCTTTCTTT.

CDR3 in amino acids: CASSDRVSGNTIYF. The CDR3 coding sequence is TGTGCCAGCAGTGACAGGGTATCTGGAAACACCATATATTTT. The chain couples TRBV25-1 to TRBJ1-3; D possibly corresponds to TRBD1 (5 bases). Germline assignment: CDR1 MGHDK and CDR2 SYGVNS. V was trimmed by 3 bases and J by 1 base, leaving 7 bases between them. The CDR3 is 14 amino acids.

This chain connects TRBV30 to TRBJ2-7; no clear D. V gave up 8 bases and J gave up 2 bases, with 10 bases separating them. This CDR3 comprises 11 residues. Germline assignment: CDR1 GTSNPN and CDR2 SVGIG (reference sequence). CDR3 sequence (DNA): TGTGCCGCGGCACGTGCCTACGAGCAGTACTTC. This encodes CAAARAYEQYF.

This sequence joins TRBV5-1 and TRBJ1-5; 9 bases are shared with TRBD1. Germline V CDR1 and CDR2: SGHRS, YFSETQ. This CDR3 is 15 amino acids long. The ends lost 4 bases at V and 4 bases at J; junction bases unmatched: 6. CDR3 sequence reads: CASSTGTGPNQPQHF. The CDR3 region has the DNA TGCGCCAGCAGCACCGGGACAGGGCCGAATCAGCCCCAGCATTTT.

This rearrangement joins TRBV30 to TRBJ1-2, with D unresolved. Per germline, CDR1 GTSNPN and CDR2 SVGIG (reference sequence). CDR3 size: 13 residues. V lost 0 bases and J 4 bases, leaving 9 bases between the germline ends. The CDR3 spells CAWSVGRFYGYTF. In DNA, the CDR3 is TGTGCCTGGAGTGTAGGGAGGTTCTATGGCTACACCTTC.

The chain joins TRBV10-3 to TRBJ2-1; 7 bases agree with TRBD1. The CDR3 totals 16 residues. Germline V gene sequence: CDR1 ENHRY, CDR2 SYGVKD. With 3 bases clipped from V and 0 bases from J, the junction kept 5 bases outside the gene matches. The CDR3 nucleotides are TGTGCCATCAGTGACCGACAGGGCCCCTCCTACAATGAGCAGTTCTTC. Translated, it gives CAISDRQGPSYNEQFF.

This clone was counted a few times. The chain uses TRBV7-3 and TRBJ2-1; TRBD1 matches at 7 bases. The V and J ends lost 5 bases and 8 bases, in that order; junction bases with no gene match: 6. Looked up from germline, CDR1 is SGHTA and CDR2 is FQGTGA. The CDR3 spans 13 residues. The CDR3 DNA sequence: TGTGCCAGCAGCCTAGAAGGGGGCGATGAGCAGTTCTTC. This encodes CASSLEGGDEQFF.

V is TRBV14 and J is TRBJ1-3, with 9 bases fitting TRBD1. The CDR3 consists of 16 residues. CDR1 is SGHDN and CDR2 is FVKESK in the germline V gene. The V segment lost 4 bases and the J segment 3 bases; nucleotides outside the gene matches: 7. CDR3 sequence (DNA): TGTGCCAGCAGCCCACTGACAGGGGGAGGTGGAAACACCATATATTTT. Its translation: CASSPLTGGGGNTIYF.

The chain combines TRBV6-5 with TRBJ2-5, with D perhaps TRBD1 (6 bases). The CDR3 is made up of 14 amino acids. Per the germline V gene, CDR1 is MNHEY and CDR2 is SVGAGI. V shed 8 bases and J shed 5 bases, with 18 bases lying between them. CDR3 bases: TGTGCCAGCCGCCAGGGTCAGGGGTGGGAGACCCAGTACTTC. Amino acid sequence: CASRQGQGWETQYF.

The chain is built from TRBV19 and TRBJ1-5; TRBD1 matches 9 bases. The germline V gene encodes CDR1 LNHDA and CDR2 SQIVND (reference sequence). Trimming removed 0 bases from V and 7 bases from J; junction bases left unmatched: 7. The CDR3 is 16 residues long. CDR3 nucleotide sequence: TGTGCCAGTAGTATAGATGTTGGGACAGGGTGGCAGCCCCAGCATTTT. It translates to CASSIDVGTGWQPQHF.

The chain carries TRBV2 and TRBJ2-3; 7 bases align to TRBD2. The germline gives CDR1 SNHLY, CDR2 FYNNEI. The V and J ends lost 7 bases and 1 base, in that order; junction bases with no gene match: 5. The CDR3 extends over 14 amino acids. The CDR3 spells CASIRRGGTDTQYF. The CDR3 region has the DNA TGTGCCAGCATACGACGGGGGGGCACAGATACGCAGTATTTT. Together with reference TRBV2 and TRBJ2-3, the CDR3 gives the full variable domain: EPEVTQTPSHQVTQMGQEVILRCVPISNHLYFYWYRQILGQKVEFLVSFYNNEISEKSEIFDDQFSVERPDGSNFTLKIRSTKLEDSAMYFCASIRRGGTDTQYFGPGTRLTVL.

V gene TRBV11-2 combines with J gene TRBJ2-6; D remains ambiguous. The CDR3 is made up of 15 amino acids. Trimming took 2 bases from V and 2 from J, leaving 7 bases between them. Per germline, CDR1 SGHAT and CDR2 FQNNGV. This CDR3 is CASSLRGAGANVLTF. The CDR3 nucleotides are TGTGCCAGCAGCTTACGAGGAGCTGGGGCCAACGTCCTGACTTTC.

The chain links TRBV30 to TRBJ1-2; 8 bases match TRBD1. The CDR3 totals 12 residues. V gave up 4 bases and J gave up 13 bases; unmatched junction bases: 11. Germline V CDR1 and CDR2: GTSNPN, SVGIG (reference sequence). This CDR3 is CAWMYSGGTATF. As DNA, the CDR3 is TGTGCCTGGATGTACTCAGGGGGCACAGCCACCTTC.

The rearrangement joins TRBV28 to TRBJ2-5, with D tentatively TRBD2 (5 bases). CDR1 and CDR2 (germline): MDHEN, SYDVKM. This CDR3 contains 12 residues. V lost 8 bases and J lost 9, with 16 bases in between. The CDR3 DNA reads as TGTGCCAGCGGTCTCGATGCAGCGGCCCAGTACTTC. It is translated as CASGLDAAAQYF.

The rearrangement uses TRBV7-2 and TRBJ2-3; 9 nucleotides match TRBD2. Per germline, CDR1 SGHTA and CDR2 FQGNSA. Trimming cost V 2 bases and J 0 bases; bases outside gene matches: 9. The CDR3 is made up of 18 amino acids. CDR3 protein: CASSLSPPSGGSTDTQYF. The CDR3 nucleotides are TGTGCCAGCAGCTTATCCCCCCCCAGCGGGGGGAGCACAGATACGCAGTATTTT.

This clone came up once. The chain employs TRBV15 and TRBJ1-1; 8 bases match TRBD1. The J segment lost 5 bases and the V segment lost 3 bases, leaving 11 bases of the junction unmatched. Germline V gives CDR1 LNHNV, CDR2 YYDKDF (reference sequence). The CDR3 is 16 residues long. Here the CDR3 reads CATSRGGRRGHTEAFF. For the CDR3, the DNA is TGTGCCACCAGCAGGGGGGGTCGCAGGGGGCATACTGAAGCTTTCTTT. Full variable domain (rest looked up from reference TRBV15 and TRBJ1-1): DAMVIQNPRYQVTQFGKPVTLSCSQTLNHNVMYWYQQKSSQAPKLLFHYYDKDFNNEADTPDNFQSRRPNTSFCFLDIRSPGLGDTAMYLCATSRGGRRGHTEAFFGQGTRLTVV.

This sequence joins TRBV7-9 and TRBJ1-1; D remains ambiguous. Germline V gene lookup returns CDR1 SEHNR and CDR2 FQNEAQ (reference sequence). The CDR3 has 15 amino acids. The ends were cut back, 2 bases at V and 1 base at J, with 11 bases in the middle. The CDR3 spells CASSLPKGGNTEAFF. Here the CDR3 DNA reads TGTGCCAGCAGCTTACCAAAGGGAGGGAACACTGAAGCTTTCTTT.

The chain has TRBV9 and TRBJ2-3; D not resolved. This CDR3 region has 12 residues. The germline V and J ends were trimmed by 3 bases and 6 bases, with 8 bases remaining between them. The germline CDR1 and CDR2 sequences are SGDLS and YYNGEE. CDR3 in DNA: TGTGCCAGCAGCGCCACATCGGATACGCAGTATTTT. Translating gives CASSATSDTQYF.

This clone appeared a single time. V is TRBV5-1 and J is TRBJ2-1, with a weak D call TRBD1 (6 bases). Germline values: CDR1 SGHRS, CDR2 YFSETQ. V was pared by 2 bases and J by 8 bases, with 11 bases between. The CDR3 has 13 residues. The chain's CDR3 is CASSFVGGDEQFF. The CDR3 DNA is TGCGCCAGCAGCTTTGTAGGGGGAGATGAGCAGTTCTTC.

This clone occurred once. The V call is TRBV5-5, the J call TRBJ1-3, with 7 bases matching TRBD1. V lost 4 bases and J lost 4; bases outside the gene matches: 11. There are 16 residues in the CDR3. Per the germline V gene, CDR1 is SGHKS and CDR2 is YYEKEE (reference sequence). CDR3 bases: TGTGCCAGCAGCCTAACCGGGACAGCTTTGGGAAACACCATATATTTT. This gives the protein CASSLTGTALGNTIYF.

This chain links TRBV4-2 with TRBJ2-6; 12 bases agree with TRBD1. CDR1 is LGHNA, CDR2 YNFKEQ, per germline. Germline trimming cut 1 base from V and 5 bases from J; bases unmatched to any gene: 6. This CDR3 is built from 18 residues. CDR3 DNA: TGTGCCAGCAGCCAAGGGGGACAGGGGGCGACTAGGGCCAACGTCCTGACTTTC. It specifies CASSQGGQGATRANVLTF.

J is TRBJ2-2 and V is TRBV5-1; D not resolved. V gave up 0 bases and J gave up 5 bases, with 11 bases separating them. The V gene's germline CDR1 is SGHRS and CDR2 YFSETQ. The CDR3 totals 15 residues. The CDR3 sequence is CASSLGLPPTGELFF. The CDR3 DNA sequence: TGCGCCAGCAGCTTGGGACTCCCGCCAACCGGGGAGCTGTTTTTT.

In DNA, the CDR3 is TGCGCCAGCAGCACGGAAGGGGGTCACACTGAAGCTTTCTTT. Translated: CASSTEGGHTEAFF. The chain combines TRBV5-1 with TRBJ1-1; D perhaps matches TRBD1 (6 bases). The CDR3 consists of 14 residues. Germline CDR1 and CDR2: SGHRS and YFSETQ. With 4 bases removed from V and 3 bases from J, the gap between germline ends came to 13 bases.

The chain has TRBV2 and TRBJ2-1; TRBD2 aligns across 7 bases. Losses at the gene ends were 1 base for V and 3 bases for J; bases not matched to a gene: 3. The CDR3 is 15 amino acids. Looked up from germline, CDR1 is SNHLY and CDR2 is FYNNEI. The CDR3 nucleotides read TGTGCCAGCAGTGAAGGGGGGGGAGTCTACAATGAGCAGTTCTTC. Translation: CASSEGGGVYNEQFF.

The chain has TRBV5-1 and TRBJ2-1; D might be TRBD2 (7 bases). Germline V gene sequence: CDR1 SGHRS, CDR2 YFSETQ. The CDR3 consists of 15 residues. Trimming shortened V by 0 bases and J by 9 bases, and 16 bases separated the two germline ends. CDR3 in amino acids: CASSLEPGEGGEQFF. The DNA for the CDR3 is TGCGCCAGCAGCTTGGAGCCAGGGGAGGGTGGTGAGCAGTTCTTC.

This chain connects TRBV6-1 to TRBJ2-3, with 10 bases aligning to TRBD2. This CDR3 spans 15 amino acids. CDR1 is MNHNS and CDR2 is SASEGT in the germline V gene. The ends lost 3 bases at V and 3 bases at J; junction bases unmatched: 3. CDR3 bases: TGTGCCAGCAGTGATAGCGGGGGGTGGACAGATACGCAGTATTTT. This codes for CASSDSGGWTDTQYF.

This clone is a singleton in its sample. J is TRBJ1-5 and V is TRBV4-1, with no clear D. The CDR3 loop spans 15 amino acids. Germline CDR1 MGHRA, CDR2 YSYEKL. V shed 0 bases and J shed 4 bases, with 10 bases lying between them. CDR3 in amino acids: CASSQERGRNQPQHF. The CDR3 DNA is TGCGCCAGCAGCCAAGAACGAGGGCGTAATCAGCCCCAGCATTTT.

The genes are TRBV21-1 and TRBJ2-3; the D call TRBD2 from the table was never checked on the DNA. TRBV21-1 is labeled a pseudogene. This CDR3 is built from 16 residues. The CDR3 DNA reads TGTGCCAGCAGCAATCGGGGAGTAAGGGGCACAGATACGCAGTATTTT. This codes for CASSNRGVRGTDTQYF.

The chain joins TRBV27 to TRBJ2-7, with 9 bases lining up with TRBD1. The CDR3 totals 13 residues. The germline gives CDR1 MNHEY, CDR2 SMNVEV (reference sequence). V was pared by 4 bases and J by 6 bases, with 4 bases of the junction left unmatched. CDR3 region: CASSWDRDREQYF. The CDR3 DNA sequence: TGTGCCAGCAGTTGGGACAGGGATCGCGAGCAGTACTTC.

This chain joins TRBV2 and TRBJ2-5; weak D call: TRBD2 (6 bases). V was pared by 4 bases and J by 4 bases, with 10 bases between. This CDR3 spans 13 amino acids. CDR1 SNHLY and CDR2 FYNNEI come from the germline V gene. DNA of the CDR3: TGTGCCAGCAGTGCGGGGGTACGAGAGACCCAGTACTTC. Protein product: CASSAGVRETQYF.